Detailed here is one T cell receptor (beta chain). What it recognizes is unknown. This sample was included in a study of synovial regulatory T cells in juvenile arthritis. Regarding the study as a whole: Largely private between patients, iaTreg TCR repertoires showed partial overlap with synovial Teff and blood CPL repertoires. TCR diversity was lower in inflammation-associated blood Treg cells than in other blood Treg cells.

Germline V gene lookup returns CDR1 SGHTA and CDR2 FQGTGA. CDR3 size: 19 residues. The entry carries no DNA sequence. Clones were sequenced by immunoSEQ multiplex PCR, and TCRdb holds only the in-frame ones, with some missing. Its table records roughly 10,000 clones. Sample: Treg cells from blood. The subset: remaining (HLA-DR-negative) circulating blood Treg cells. The receptor comes from a donor aged 2-35 years with juvenile idiopathic arthritis. V usage is TRBV7-3 and J usage is TRBJ2-3; the TCRdb D gene call, TRBD2, has no DNA to confirm it. CDR3 loop: CASSLKVRGTIYGTDTQYF.